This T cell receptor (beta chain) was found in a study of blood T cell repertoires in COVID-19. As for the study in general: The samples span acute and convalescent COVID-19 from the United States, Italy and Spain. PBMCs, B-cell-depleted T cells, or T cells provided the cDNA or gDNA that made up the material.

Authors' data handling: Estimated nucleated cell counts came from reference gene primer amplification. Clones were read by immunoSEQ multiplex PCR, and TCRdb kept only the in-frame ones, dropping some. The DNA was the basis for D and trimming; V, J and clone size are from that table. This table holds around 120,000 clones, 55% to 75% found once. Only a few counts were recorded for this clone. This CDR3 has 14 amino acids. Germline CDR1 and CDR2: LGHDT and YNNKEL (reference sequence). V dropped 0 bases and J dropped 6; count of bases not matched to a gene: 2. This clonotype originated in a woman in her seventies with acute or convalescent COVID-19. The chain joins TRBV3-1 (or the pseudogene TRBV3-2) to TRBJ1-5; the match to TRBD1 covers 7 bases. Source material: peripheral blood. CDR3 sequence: CASSQDRGVQPQHF. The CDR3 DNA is TGTGCCAGCAGCCAAGACAGGGGGGTTCAGCCCCAGCATTTT.